What follows describes a single T cell receptor beta chain. No antigen is known for it. J gave up 3 bases and V 2 bases, and 6 bases lay outside the gene matches. The CDR3 has 16 amino acids. The germline CDR1 and CDR2 sequences are SGHVS and FNYEAQ. The sample is drawn from a study of OX40 agonist ivuxolimab in advanced cancers. For the study at large: A diagnosis of hepatocellular carcinoma, melanoma, renal cell or head and neck cancer was present in dose-escalation patients. Prior checkpoint blockade (anti-PD-1, anti-PD-L1 or anti-CTLA-4) was permitted; about 40% had it.

Some clones are missing from TCRdb's copy, which holds only in-frame ones; the method was immunoSEQ multiplex PCR. The data contain about 66,000 clones, 91% of them singletons. General study findings and limits: Expansion of clones was among the lowest in partial responders at 0.1-3.0 mg/kg. Blood T cells, both CD4+ and CD8+, expanded clonally by week 6 at 0.1 to 3.0 mg/kg.

The chain recombines TRBV7-6 with TRBJ2-1, with 8 bases that match TRBD2. This TCR derives from an adult with an advanced solid tumor such as melanoma, head and neck, liver or kidney cancer. The source material was CD4+ or CD8+ T cells sorted from blood, sampled in a trial of the OX40 agonist ivuxolimab. The CDR3 bases are TGTGCCAGCAGCTTACAAGCGGGAGATCTCTACAATGAGCAGTTCTTC. Protein: CASSLQAGDLYNEQFF.